These 4 T cell receptor beta chains share one sample of origin, sequenced in a study of shared clonotypes between healthy human individuals (dated by TCRdb to the early 2020s). Libraries came from the immunoSEQ multiplex PCR assay. Entries here come from immuneACCESS through TCRdb and include only in-frame sequences with V and J called. Some clones fail to appear in such tables; in the studies checked, an unresolved V gene covers under half of the shortfall, and the cause of the remainder is unknown. This sample gives some 690,000 clones in total; about 90% of them show up just once. Less than 40% of the sample rests with the top ten. Sequenced input: memory CD8+ T cells from PBMCs. The intended sense of this specimen's cell subset or site label: CD45RO+ cells pooled with CCR7-negative TemRA cells. Receptors were obtained from a man aged 18-30 years in good health. Some clones in this sample may be carry-over from other donors' samples.

The chain couples TRBV27 to TRBJ2-5, with 14 bases matching TRBD2. Germline V gives CDR1 MNHEY, CDR2 SMNVEV (reference sequence). CDR3 length: 16 amino acids. After removal of 6 bases from V and 0 bases from J, the junction contained 3 bases not matched to a gene. The CDR3 sequence: CASRPGLAGDQETQYF. The CDR3 DNA reads as TGTGCCAGCAGACCGGGACTAGCGGGAGACCAAGAGACCCAGTACTTC.

This clone was counted once. V and J are TRBV6-6 and TRBJ2-1, with no clear D. From germline, CDR1 is MNHNY and CDR2 SVGAGI (reference sequence). V lost 2 bases to trimming and J lost 8 bases, with 4 bases between them. The CDR3 spans 11 residues. The CDR3, as DNA: TGTGCCAGCAGTTACGGGGATGAGCAGTTCTTC. It yields the protein CASSYGDEQFF.

The V and J genes are TRBV14 and TRBJ2-5; TRBD1 matches at 11 bases. V shed 4 bases and J 5 bases; nucleotides not matched to a gene: 9. The CDR3 spans 16 residues. Per the germline V gene, CDR1 is SGHDN and CDR2 is FVKESK. The CDR3 reads CASSPRTGGSKETQYF. CDR3 nucleotides: TGTGCCAGCAGCCCGCGGACAGGGGGCTCGAAGGAGACCCAGTACTTC.

V usage is TRBV18 and J usage is TRBJ2-4; 7 nucleotides align to TRBD1. The trim removed 2 bases at V and 7 bases at J, leaving 5 bases unmatched. CDR3 size: 14 residues. Per the germline V gene, CDR1 is KGHSH and CDR2 is LQKENI. The CDR3 sequence: CASSPSRGWNIQYF. The CDR3 coding sequence is TGTGCCAGCTCACCATCCAGGGGGTGGAACATTCAGTACTTC.